Listed here is a single T cell receptor beta chain. Its target is not known. Cultured CD4+ T-cell DNA underwent Oncomine TCR Beta short-read sequencing. One entry per CDR3 protein results from TCRdb running MiXCR on the PCR reads. The sample lists about 7,800 distinct CDR3 sequences; about 54% were seen once. The data belong to a study of vaccination and CD4 T cells after COVID-19. Treatment indicated: roughly 10-day PBMC culture with coronavirus spike peptide pools or control peptides (ViraFEST assay). ViraFEST stimulated the growth of antigen-specific T cells using peptide pools and subsequently profiled their TCRs by sequencing. The CDR3 sequence is 15 residues long. CDR1 and CDR2 (germline): MNHNS, SASEGT. With V trimmed by 2 bases and J by 4 bases, 4 bases remained unmatched.

This chain links TRBV6-1 with TRBJ2-5, with 10 positions matching TRBD1. The sequence derives from a human donor who had recovered from COVID-19. The sample consisted of CD4+ T cells from blood, cultured in vitro. The DNA for the CDR3 is TGTGCCAGCAGTGAACCGGGACAGGGGCGAGAGACCCAGTACTTC. Translation gives CASSEPGQGRETQYF.